What follows are 26 T cell receptor beta chains derived from one specimen sequenced in a study of blood T cell repertoires in COVID-19. Clones were read by immunoSEQ multiplex PCR, and TCRdb kept only the in-frame ones, dropping some. The table lists some 50,000 clones, about 80% of them singletons. The sequencing sample was made of peripheral blood. The source of these receptors is a human donor in a cohort sampled during active COVID-19.

This chain connects TRBV4-1 to TRBJ2-3, with 9 bases aligning to TRBD2. The CDR3 has 16 amino acids. Germline assignment: CDR1 MGHRA and CDR2 YSYEKL. The junction had 5 bases not matched to a gene; V was cut back by 0 bases and J by 4 bases. CDR3 nucleotides: TGCGCCAGCAGCCAAGATAGTAGCGGGGGTCCAGATACGCAGTATTTT. Its protein product is CASSQDSSGGPDTQYF.

This clone was recorded at least ten times. The chain is built from TRBV5-1 and TRBJ2-2; D not resolved. The germline V and J ends were trimmed by 0 bases and 7 bases, with 16 bases remaining between them. Germline assignment: CDR1 SGHRS and CDR2 YFSETQ. The CDR3 runs 16 residues. CDR3 region: CASSLGPTSSGGELFF. In nucleotides, the CDR3 is TGCGCCAGCAGCTTGGGACCGACTTCCTCGGGCGGGGAGCTGTTTTTT.

The chain employs TRBV6-5 and TRBJ1-3; D remains unclear. The germline gives CDR1 MNHEY, CDR2 SVGAGI. The CDR3 is 14 residues long. Deletions cut 7 bases from V and 4 bases from J, with 14 bases between. Written as DNA, the CDR3 is TGTGCCAGCACAAACTTGCCCCCGGGAAACACCATATATTTT. The encoded protein is CASTNLPPGNTIYF.

The chain has TRBV19 and TRBJ1-1; no definite D call. The germline V gene encodes CDR1 LNHDA and CDR2 SQIVND (reference sequence). Trimming took off 4 bases at V and 3 bases at J, with 18 bases between the two ends. The CDR3 length is 16 residues. The CDR3 sequence is CASSNYRLGEDTEAFF. The CDR3 nucleotides read TGTGCCAGTAGTAACTACCGGCTCGGGGAGGACACTGAAGCTTTCTTT.

In this sample, this clone turned up once. The chain carries TRBV10-1 and TRBJ2-2; TRBD2 matches at 11 bases. The CDR3 runs to 15 residues. CDR1 is WNHNN, CDR2 SYGVQD, per germline (reference sequence). After removal of 3 bases from V and 4 bases from J, the junction contained 1 base not matched to a gene. The CDR3 here is CASSETSGGTGELFF. The CDR3 region has the DNA TGCGCCAGCAGTGAAACTAGCGGGGGCACCGGGGAGCTGTTTTTT.

There are a few counts of this clone. The rearrangement joins TRBV6-5 to TRBJ2-2, with D possibly matching TRBD1 (6 bases). Germline V CDR1 and CDR2: MNHEY, SVGAGI. The CDR3 has 14 amino acids. V was shortened by 5 bases and J by 5 bases, with 12 bases between the two germline ends. The DNA of the CDR3 is TGTGCCAGCAGTACCCCGAGGGGGACCGGGGAGCTGTTTTTT. The encoded protein is CASSTPRGTGELFF.

This clone came up once. The V call is TRBV15, the J call TRBJ2-7; TRBD1 matches at 9 bases. Germline-derived CDR1 and CDR2 are LNHNV and YYDKDF (reference sequence). The V and J ends lost 5 bases and 0 bases, in that order; junction bases with no gene match: 2. This CDR3 is built from 14 residues. The CDR3 spells CATSGGQGSYEQYF. CDR3 DNA sequence: TGTGCCACCAGCGGGGGACAGGGCTCCTACGAGCAGTACTTC.

The chain couples TRBV7-9 to TRBJ2-3; 7 positions agree with TRBD2. Germline V gene sequence: CDR1 SEHNR, CDR2 FQNEAQ (reference sequence). The CDR3 contains 15 residues. Losses at the gene ends were 4 bases for V and 2 bases for J; bases not matched to a gene: 6. In DNA form, the CDR3 reads TGTGCCAGCAGCTCCCAGCGGGAATTCACAGATACGCAGTATTTT. Translation: CASSSQREFTDTQYF.

The rearrangement uses TRBV30 and TRBJ1-6; no firm D call. The germline V gene has CDR1 GTSNPN and CDR2 SVGIG (reference sequence). The CDR3 has 15 residues. V was cut by 1 base and J by 2 bases, with 9 bases left in between. CDR3 DNA sequence: TGTGCCTGGAGTGGTCGGGTTGCCTATAATTCACCCCTCCACTTT. This encodes CAWSGRVAYNSPLHF.

This chain joins TRBV3-1 (or the pseudogene TRBV3-2) and TRBJ2-5; 11 bases map to TRBD2. The CDR3 loop spans 16 amino acids. After removal of 4 bases from V and 1 base from J, the junction contained 5 bases not matched to a gene. The germline CDR1 and CDR2 sequences are LGHDT and YNNKEL (reference sequence). CDR3 loop: CASSRALAGGQETQYF. In nucleotides, the CDR3 is TGTGCCAGCAGCCGTGCTCTAGCGGGGGGCCAAGAGACCCAGTACTTC.

The V call is TRBV11-2, the J call TRBJ1-2; D is uncertain. Trimming took off 0 bases at V and 4 bases at J, with 6 bases between the two ends. The germline V gene encodes CDR1 SGHAT and CDR2 FQNNGV. This CDR3 has 13 residues. Here the CDR3 DNA reads TGTGCCAGCAGCTTAGATACTTCCTATGGCTACACCTTC. It is translated as CASSLDTSYGYTF.

The V gene is TRBV11-3, the J gene TRBJ2-5; 11 positions match TRBD2. The V gene's germline CDR1 is SGHNT and CDR2 YENEEA. The CDR3 length is 16 residues. With 4 bases clipped from V and 2 bases from J, the junction kept 6 bases outside the gene matches. CDR3 coding DNA: TGTGCCAGCAGCTCCGGTACTAGCGGGGGACAAGAGACCCAGTACTTC. This codes for CASSSGTSGGQETQYF.

CDR3 nucleotides: TGTGCCAGCAGCGTAGGCCACAGGGGGCTCAGCACAGATACGCAGTATTTT. Protein sequence: CASSVGHRGLSTDTQYF. The gene calls are TRBV9 and TRBJ2-3; 9 bases agree with TRBD1. Trimming removed 0 bases from V and 0 bases from J; junction bases left unmatched: 5. The CDR3 sequence is 17 residues long. Germline V gene lookup returns CDR1 SGDLS and CDR2 YYNGEE. The variable domain in full, with the rest retrieved from reference TRBV9 and TRBJ2-3, is DSGVTQTPKHLITATGQRVTLRCSPRSGDLSVYWYQQSLDQGLQFLIQYYNGEERAKGNILERFSAQQFPDLHSELNLSSLELGDSALYFCASSVGHRGLSTDTQYFGPGTRLTVL.

The chain has TRBV3-1 (or the pseudogene TRBV3-2) and TRBJ2-3, with D unclear. The CDR3 spans 13 residues. Germline lookup yields CDR1 LGHDT and CDR2 YNNKEL (reference sequence). V was trimmed by 3 bases and J by 6 bases, leaving 10 bases between them. The CDR3 spells CASSHPPLDTQYF. In DNA form, the CDR3 reads TGTGCCAGCAGCCACCCTCCTTTGGATACGCAGTATTTT.

In DNA form, the CDR3 reads TGTGCCAGCAGGGCGGGTGGGAAAGGAGGGTACTATGGCTACACCTTC. It translates to CASRAGGKGGYYGYTF. The chain combines TRBV27 with TRBJ1-2; D is undetermined. The CDR3 has 16 amino acids. V lost 6 bases and J 3 bases, leaving 20 bases between the germline ends. Germline V gene sequence: CDR1 MNHEY, CDR2 SMNVEV (reference sequence).

The rearrangement uses TRBV6-5 and TRBJ1-4; 7 bases match TRBD1. The J segment lost 7 bases and the V segment lost 2 bases, leaving 4 bases of the junction unmatched. The length of the CDR3 is 14 residues. The germline CDR1 and CDR2 sequences are MNHEY and SVGAGI. CDR3 sequence reads: CASSYRGRGEKLFF. The CDR3 bases are TGTGCCAGCAGTTACAGGGGGCGGGGTGAAAAACTGTTTTTT.

This chain connects TRBV27 to TRBJ2-1, with 11 bases lining up with TRBD1. Germline lookup yields CDR1 MNHEY and CDR2 SMNVEV (reference sequence). The ends lost 2 bases at V and 6 bases at J; junction bases unmatched: 9. The CDR3 extends over 17 amino acids. CDR3 sequence (DNA): TGTGCCAGCAGTTTAGTAATAAGGACAGGGGGCCGCAATGAGCAGTTCTTC. Residues: CASSLVIRTGGRNEQFF.

This chain uses TRBV9 with TRBJ2-5, with a possible D match to TRBD2 (7 bases). Trimming took 3 bases from V and 1 from J, leaving 16 bases between them. CDR3 length: 16 amino acids. Germline V gene data show CDR1 as SGDLS and CDR2 as YYNGEE. CDR3 DNA: TGTGCCAGCAGCGACAGAGGGGGGGGGCCCCAAGAGACCCAGTACTTC. It specifies CASSDRGGGPQETQYF.

The chain employs TRBV5-6 and TRBJ2-3; D might be TRBD1 (5 bases). Trimming stripped 0 bases from V and 0 bases from J, with 8 bases between. There are 15 residues in the CDR3. Germline CDR1 and CDR2: SGHDT and YYEEEE. Written as DNA, the CDR3 is TGTGCCAGCAGCTTGGGGACAAGAAGCACAGATACGCAGTATTTT. It codes for CASSLGTRSTDTQYF.

This chain joins TRBV13 and TRBJ2-3, with TRBD2 matching 14 bases. The CDR3 sequence is 19 residues long. CDR1 is PRHDT, CDR2 FYEKMQ, per germline (reference sequence). With 0 bases clipped from V and 1 base from J, the junction kept 6 bases outside the gene matches. CDR3 amino acids: CASSLGGLAGEGRTDTQYF. The CDR3 bases are TGTGCCAGCAGCTTAGGGGGACTAGCGGGAGAGGGGCGCACAGATACGCAGTATTTT.

This rearrangement joins TRBV7-7 to TRBJ2-5, with 8 bases aligning to TRBD2. The CDR3 has 15 amino acids. Germline V gene sequence: CDR1 SSHAT, CDR2 FNYEAQ (reference sequence). Losses at the gene ends were 4 bases for V and 5 bases for J; bases not matched to a gene: 9. CDR3 coding DNA: TGTGCCAGCAGCTCATCCCCGGGGGGGCTGGAGACCCAGTACTTC. It is translated as CASSSSPGGLETQYF.

The rearrangement links TRBV28 to TRBJ1-2; 7 bases agree with TRBD1. The CDR3 covers 13 residues. The germline V gene has CDR1 MDHEN and CDR2 SYDVKM. The V and J ends lost 2 bases and 13 bases, in that order; junction bases with no gene match: 10. CDR3 sequence: CASSLETGPQPTF. The DNA of the CDR3 is TGTGCCAGCAGTTTAGAGACAGGGCCTCAACCCACCTTC.

The V and J genes are TRBV21-1 and TRBJ2-3; the table gives TRBD1 as D, unverified against the DNA. TRBV21-1 is a documented pseudogene. The CDR3 covers 13 residues. CDR3 residues: CASSKDRGDTQYF. The DNA for the CDR3 is TGTGCCAGCAGCAAAGATAGGGGGGATACGCAGTATTTT.

In DNA form, the CDR3 reads TGTGCCAGCACCTGGACAGGGTATGGCTACACCTTC. It yields the protein CASTWTGYGYTF. This rearrangement joins TRBV6-5 to TRBJ1-2; TRBD1 agrees at 8 bases. The trim removed 7 bases at V and 5 bases at J, leaving 3 bases unmatched. The CDR3 is made up of 12 amino acids. The germline gives CDR1 MNHEY, CDR2 SVGAGI.

The genes are TRBV24-1 and TRBJ1-6; a weak D match, TRBD1 (5 bases). V dropped 1 base and J dropped 2 bases, with 14 bases sitting between them. Looked up from germline, CDR1 is KGHDR and CDR2 is SFDVKD. The CDR3 is made up of 18 amino acids. CDR3 sequence (DNA): TGTGCCACCAGTGATTTCCCCATGGGGCGAACCTATAATTCACCCCTCCACTTT. It translates to CATSDFPMGRTYNSPLHF.

The J gene is TRBJ1-5, the V gene TRBV5-6; TRBD1 might be the D (6 bases). V lost 0 bases to trimming and J lost 10 bases, with 14 bases between them. Germline loops: CDR1 SGHDT, CDR2 YYEEEE. The length of the CDR3 is 14 residues. Written as DNA, the CDR3 is TGTGCCAGCAGCTTGGCAGGGGTCCTGGAACCCCAGCATTTT. This codes for CASSLAGVLEPQHF.